A single sample is the source of the 3 T cell receptor beta chains below, sequenced in a study of shared clonotypes between healthy human individuals. Only in-frame clones appear in the TCRdb table, and some are missing; sequencing was by immunoSEQ multiplex PCR. The sample consists of over a million clones, 65% to 75% of them appearing once. The material sequenced was memory CD4+ T cells sorted from blood. Subset of the sample: CD45RA-negative fraction. All receptors come from a man between 18 and 35 years old in good health.

The chain joins TRBV5-1 to TRBJ2-3; possibly TRBD1 for D (7 bases). V was clipped by 7 bases and J by 4 bases, with 16 bases between them. The CDR3 sequence is 14 residues long. Germline V lookup: CDR1 SGHRS, CDR2 YFSETQ. This CDR3 reads CASRGGGNSDTQYF. In DNA, the CDR3 is TGCGCCAGCCGAGGGGGCGGGAACTCAGATACGCAGTATTTT. Variable domain in full (rest from reference TRBV5-1 and TRBJ2-3): KAGVTQTPRYLIKTRGQQVTLSCSPISGHRSVSWYQQTPGQGLQFLFEYFSETQRNKGNFPGRFSGRQFSNSRSEMNVSTLELGDSALYLCASRGGGNSDTQYFGPGTRLTVL.

This clone has a handful of counts. The chain joins TRBV6-6 to TRBJ2-2; TRBD2 matches 12 bases. Germline V lookup: CDR1 MNHNY, CDR2 SVGAGI (reference sequence). The CDR3 consists of 14 residues. With 7 bases clipped from V and 7 bases from J, the junction kept 4 bases outside the gene matches. The CDR3 DNA follows: TGTGCCAGCACGACTAGCGGGAGAGGCGGGGAGCTGTTTTTT. It encodes CASTTSGRGGELFF.

The rearrangement joins TRBV6-1 to TRBJ1-2; maybe TRBD1 (6 bases). Germline CDR1 MNHNS, CDR2 SASEGT. There are 15 residues in the CDR3. Trimming cost V 2 bases and J 4 bases, with 14 bases left between them. Here the CDR3 reads CASSENEGQTYGYTF. CDR3 DNA: TGTGCCAGCAGTGAAAACGAAGGACAGACCTATGGCTACACCTTC.